This T cell receptor (beta chain) was sequenced in a study of T cell repertoires in ileal Crohn's disease. Across the whole study: At surgery, about 38% of patients smoked, with median disease duration 7.9 years.

Eligibility required adulthood, ileal or ileocolonic Crohn's disease and indicated ileocolonic resection. Study results and caveats: Sorted CD8 T cells held more high-frequency clones than CD4.

Repertoires were generated with immunoSEQ multiplex PCR, while TCRdb's copy carries only in-frame clones and drops some. This table has 12,000 to 15,000 clones, about 90% appearing once. Notes on this clone: Its antigen is unknown.

The sequence derives from an adult with Crohn's disease. Sequenced input: ileal tissue.

CDR3 nucleotide sequence: TGTGCCACCCGGTTCAGGGAGGGGAGCAATCAGCCCCAGCATTTT. Translated: CATRFREGSNQPQHF. The J gene is TRBJ1-5, the V gene TRBV10-3, with D possibly TRBD1 on 5 matching bases. The CDR3 consists of 15 residues. V dropped 10 bases and J dropped 1 base, with 17 bases sitting between them. Looked up from germline, CDR1 is ENHRY and CDR2 is SYGVKD.